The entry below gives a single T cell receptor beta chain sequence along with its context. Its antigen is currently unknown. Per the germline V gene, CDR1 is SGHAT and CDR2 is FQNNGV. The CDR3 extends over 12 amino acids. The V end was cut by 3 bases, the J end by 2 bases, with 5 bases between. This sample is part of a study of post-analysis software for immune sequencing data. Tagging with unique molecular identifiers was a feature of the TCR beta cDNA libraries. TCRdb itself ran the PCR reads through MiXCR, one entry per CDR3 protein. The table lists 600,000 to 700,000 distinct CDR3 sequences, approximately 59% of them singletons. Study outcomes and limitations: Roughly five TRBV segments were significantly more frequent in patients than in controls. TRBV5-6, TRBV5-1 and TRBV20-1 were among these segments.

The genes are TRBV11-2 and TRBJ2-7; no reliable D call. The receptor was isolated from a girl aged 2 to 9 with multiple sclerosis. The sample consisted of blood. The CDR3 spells CASSLETYEQYF. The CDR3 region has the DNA TGTGCCAGCAGCTTGGAAACCTACGAGCAGTACTTC.